Presented here are 29 T cell receptor beta chains from one specimen sequenced in a study of CD8+ T cells in alopecia areata (dated by TCRdb to 2017 to 2018). The method was the immunoSEQ multiplex PCR assay. RNA was extracted from all samples and reverse transcribed into cDNA, which served as template for TCR sequencing. What TCRdb holds here is the immuneACCESS table cut down to in-frame rearrangements. Part of the clones is not present; checked against another copy, under half of the missing clones reflect an unresolved V gene, and the others are unexplained. For this sample there are roughly 250,000 clones; approximately 60% appear just once. 0.8% to 1% of the sample is taken by the ten largest. Read against the paper, the sample's treatment or condition label means: oral pan-JAK inhibitor, 5-10 mg twice daily. Here the sequenced sample was CD4+ T cells sorted from blood, taken at approximately week 52, from a patient treated with tofacitinib. Every receptor here comes from a human donor with alopecia areata.

The DNA for the CDR3 is TGTGCCAGCAGCGTAAGTGGGAAAGAGACCCAGTACTTC. This gives the protein CASSVSGKETQYF. The rearrangement joins TRBV9 to TRBJ2-5, with D unclear. This CDR3 contains 13 residues. The germline V gene has CDR1 SGDLS and CDR2 YYNGEE. V was cut by 1 base and J by 3 bases, with 7 bases left in between.

This clone appeared a single time. The rearrangement uses TRBV9 and TRBJ1-2; D perhaps matches TRBD1 (6 bases). Germline V lookup: CDR1 SGDLS, CDR2 YYNGEE. V lost 0 bases, J lost 8 bases, and 14 bases lay in between. The CDR3 contains 14 residues. The DNA for the CDR3 is TGTGCCAGCAGCGTAGCCCAGGGGATGGGCGGCTACACCTTC. As protein: CASSVAQGMGGYTF.

This chain uses TRBV25-1 with TRBJ2-1; D unclear. Looked up from germline, CDR1 is MGHDK and CDR2 is SYGVNS. This CDR3 spans 17 amino acids. Between the trimmed V and J ends, which lost 5 bases and 10 bases, there was a span of 27 bases. As DNA, the CDR3 is TGTGCCAGCAGTATGGGCTGGATGGGCACCTTGGGTGGCGAGCAGTTCTTC. Its translation is CASSMGWMGTLGGEQFF.

J is TRBJ2-5 and V is TRBV29-1, with unresolved D. The V end lost 7 bases, the J end lost 5 bases, and 11 bases lay between the germline ends. This CDR3 spans 11 amino acids. Looked up from germline, CDR1 is SQVTM and CDR2 is ANQGSEA. The CDR3 bases are TGCAGCGCCGGCACGGAGGAGACCCAGTACTTC. Protein: CSAGTEETQYF. Full variable domain (missing parts from reference TRBV29-1 and TRBJ2-5): SAVISQKPSRDICQRGTSLTIQCQVDSQVTMMFWYRQQPGQSLTLIATANQGSEATYESGFVIDKFPISRPNLTFSTLTVSNMSPEDSSIYLCSAGTEETQYFGPGTRLLVL.

The CDR3 loop is CAWNKDRVESPLHF. CDR3 bases: TGTGCCTGGAACAAGGACAGGGTAGAGTCACCCCTCCACTTT. The chain uses TRBV30 and TRBJ1-6; TRBD1 aligns across 8 bases. The V and J ends lost 4 bases and 10 bases, in that order; junction bases with no gene match: 9. The CDR3 covers 14 residues. CDR1 and CDR2 from the germline V gene are GTSNPN and SVGIG (reference sequence).

This chain connects TRBV7-6 to TRBJ2-1; 8 nucleotides agree with TRBD2. V dropped 2 bases and J dropped 5; count of bases not matched to a gene: 8. Germline V gene lookup returns CDR1 SGHVS and CDR2 FNYEAQ. CDR3 length: 16 amino acids. The CDR3 region has the DNA TGTGCCAGCAGCTTAATTTGGGGACTAGGCCACAATGAGCAGTTCTTC. Residues: CASSLIWGLGHNEQFF.

The sample holds a few counts of this clone. CDR3 in amino acids: CASSLGGPLNTGELFF. CDR3 DNA: TGTGCCAGCAGCTTAGGTGGTCCGTTGAACACCGGGGAGCTGTTTTTT. V is TRBV7-9 and J is TRBJ2-2; D is unresolved. CDR3 length equals 16 residues. V lost 1 base to trimming and J lost 1 base, with 10 bases between them. Germline values: CDR1 SEHNR, CDR2 FQNEAQ (reference sequence). The entire variable domain, with the rest obtained from reference TRBV7-9 and TRBJ2-2, is as follows: DTGVSQNPRHKITKRGQNVTFRCDPISEHNRLYWYRQTLGQGPEFLTYFQNEAQLEKSRLLSDRFSAERPKGSFSTLEIQRTEQGDSAMYLCASSLGGPLNTGELFFGEGSRLTVL.

The chain employs TRBV6-6 and TRBJ2-5, with D tentatively TRBD1 (6 bases). Looked up from germline, CDR1 is MNHNY and CDR2 is SVGAGI (reference sequence). V lost 0 bases and J lost 1, with 12 bases in between. The CDR3 is made up of 16 amino acids. Here the CDR3 DNA reads TGTGCCAGCAGTTACTCCTTAGGGGGTTTCCAAGAGACCCAGTACTTC. It translates to CASSYSLGGFQETQYF.

The chain carries TRBV27 and TRBJ2-7, with no clear D. Trimming took off 4 bases at V and 3 bases at J, with 13 bases between the two ends. Germline CDR1 is MNHEY and CDR2 is SMNVEV (reference sequence). The CDR3 runs 14 residues. The CDR3 is CASSSDLPNYEQYF. CDR3 sequence (DNA): TGTGCCAGCAGTTCCGACTTGCCGAACTACGAGCAGTACTTC.

This clone has only a few counts. The V and J genes are TRBV25-1 and TRBJ1-6; perhaps TRBD1 as D (6 bases). From germline, CDR1 is MGHDK and CDR2 SYGVNS. V was cut by 3 bases and J by 3 bases, with 6 bases left in between. The CDR3 is 14 amino acids. The DNA for the CDR3 is TGTGCCAGCAGTGAGGACAGCTATAATTCACCCCTCCACTTT. Translating gives CASSEDSYNSPLHF.

Only a few counts were recorded for this clone. J is TRBJ1-2 and V is TRBV27; D gene ambiguous. Trimming removed 6 bases at V and 0 bases at J, with 14 bases between. The CDR3 spans 15 residues. Germline CDR1 and CDR2: MNHEY and SMNVEV (reference sequence). Written as DNA, the CDR3 is TGTGCCAGCAGGCCAAGAGGGTCCACTAACTATGGCTACACCTTC. This sequence encodes CASRPRGSTNYGYTF.

The rearrangement joins TRBV5-1 to TRBJ2-7; D possibly corresponds to TRBD1 (5 bases). Trimming removed 4 bases from V and 4 bases from J, with 12 bases in between. CDR1 is SGHRS, CDR2 YFSETQ, per germline. This CDR3 is built from 13 residues. CDR3 amino acids: CASSLTYRYEQYF. The CDR3 DNA follows: TGCGCCAGCAGCCTTACTTACAGGTACGAGCAGTACTTC.

This clone was counted between two and nine times. The chain has TRBV5-1 and TRBJ1-6; D unresolved. V lost 3 bases and J 8 bases, leaving 15 bases between the germline ends. This CDR3 comprises 15 residues. The germline V gene has CDR1 SGHRS and CDR2 YFSETQ. The CDR3 spells CASSWARRRDSPLHF. The CDR3 DNA is TGCGCCAGCAGCTGGGCCAGGCGAAGAGATTCACCCCTCCACTTT.

This clone was found a few times. The V gene is TRBV5-4, the J gene TRBJ2-7; TRBD1 might be the D (6 bases). The CDR3 is 14 amino acids. The germline V gene has CDR1 SGHNT and CDR2 YYREEE (reference sequence). V shed 0 bases and J shed 4 bases, with 11 bases lying between them. As DNA, the CDR3 is TGTGCCAGCAGCTTGGGGGGGCCCAGTTACGAGCAGTACTTC. Protein product: CASSLGGPSYEQYF. The whole variable domain, remainder taken from reference TRBV5-4 and TRBJ2-7, is ETGVTQSPTHLIKTRGQQVTLRCSSQSGHNTVSWYQQALGQGPQFIFQYYREEENGRGNFPPRFSGLQFPNYSSELNVNALELDDSALYLCASSLGGPSYEQYFGPGTRLTVT.

This sequence joins TRBV30 and TRBJ1-2; possibly TRBD1 for D (5 bases). The length of the CDR3 is 12 residues. Germline values: CDR1 GTSNPN, CDR2 SVGIG (reference sequence). V gave up 5 bases and J gave up 2 bases, with 9 bases separating them. The CDR3 loop is CAWHRGNYGYTF. CDR3 in DNA: TGTGCCTGGCACCGGGGGAACTATGGCTACACCTTC.

Remarks on this clone: The sample has other DNA sequences that encode this CDR3 too. The chain couples TRBV20-1 to TRBJ2-7; D is undetermined. CDR3 size: 11 residues. Germline lookup yields CDR1 DFQATT and CDR2 SNEGSKA (reference sequence). V was pared by 3 bases and J by 4 bases, with 7 bases between. CDR3 nucleotide sequence: TGCAGTGCTAGGGCAGGTTACGAGCAGTACTTC. Amino acid sequence: CSARAGYEQYF.

This clone showed up just a few times. V gene TRBV10-3 combines with J gene TRBJ2-1; 7 nucleotides align to TRBD2. V was pared by 6 bases and J by 2 bases, with 10 bases of the junction left unmatched. This CDR3 has 16 amino acids. Germline V gene lookup returns CDR1 ENHRY and CDR2 SYGVKD. CDR3 region: CAIRPSTSDAYNEQFF. The CDR3 DNA is TGTGCCATCAGGCCTTCCACTAGCGATGCCTACAATGAGCAGTTCTTC.

This chain uses TRBV11-2 with TRBJ2-3; tentatively, D is TRBD2 (5 bases). From germline, CDR1 is SGHAT and CDR2 FQNNGV. This CDR3 is built from 14 residues. The ends were cut back, 5 bases at V and 1 base at J, with 10 bases in the middle. In DNA form, the CDR3 reads TGTGCCAGCAGCCCCCGGCGGGGCACAGATACGCAGTATTTT. The encoded protein is CASSPRRGTDTQYF. Full variable domain (rest looked up from reference TRBV11-2 and TRBJ2-3): EAGVAQSPRYKIIEKRQSVAFWCNPISGHATLYWYQQILGQGPKLLIQFQNNGVVDDSQLPKDRFSAERLKGVDSTLKIQPAKLEDSAVYLCASSPRRGTDTQYFGPGTRLTVL.

The chain combines TRBV30 with TRBJ1-1; D uncertain. Trimming cost V 3 bases and J 6 bases, with 17 bases left between them. The CDR3 has 14 residues. Germline CDR1 and CDR2: GTSNPN and SVGIG (reference sequence). The CDR3 region is CAWSGTLNFAEAFF. The CDR3 coding sequence is TGTGCCTGGAGCGGTACACTAAATTTCGCTGAAGCTTTCTTT.

This clone was observed a few times. This sequence joins TRBV23-1 and TRBJ1-2; a possible D gene is TRBD1 (5 bases). TRBV23-1 is an open reading frame, and its role is uncertain. This CDR3 has 13 residues. V was pared by 7 bases and J by 1 base, with 10 bases between. The CDR3 region is CASTPQDNYGYTF. In nucleotides, the CDR3 is TGCGCCAGCACCCCACAGGATAACTATGGCTACACCTTC.

This clone was seen only a few times. V usage is TRBV7-2 and J usage is TRBJ2-1, with D possibly matching TRBD2 (6 bases). V was shortened by 0 bases and J by 6 bases, with 12 bases between the two germline ends. This CDR3 comprises 15 residues. Germline V CDR1 and CDR2: SGHTA, FQGNSA. CDR3 protein: CASSLASGPFNEQFF. CDR3 DNA sequence: TGTGCCAGCAGCTTAGCAAGCGGGCCGTTCAATGAGCAGTTCTTC.

V and J are TRBV7-2 and TRBJ1-2; D is undetermined. The CDR3 is 11 amino acids. The V gene's germline CDR1 is SGHTA and CDR2 FQGNSA. Trimming stripped 5 bases from V and 4 bases from J, with 5 bases between. CDR3 protein: CASSLRYGYTF. The CDR3 DNA reads as TGTGCCAGCAGCCTCCGCTATGGCTACACCTTC. Combining the CDR3 with reference TRBV7-2 and TRBJ1-2 gives the whole variable domain GAGVSQSPSNKVTEKGKDVELRCDPISGHTALYWYRQSLGQGLEFLIYFQGNSAPDKSGLPSDRFSAERTGGSVSTLTIQRTQQEDSAVYLCASSLRYGYTFGSGTRLTVV.

This clone was observed a single time. Here the CDR3 reads CAWSDRAGVYQPQHF. Written as DNA, the CDR3 is TGTGCCTGGAGCGACAGGGCAGGGGTCTATCAGCCCCAGCATTTT. The V gene is TRBV30, the J gene TRBJ1-5, with 7 bases aligning to TRBD1. From germline, CDR1 is GTSNPN and CDR2 SVGIG (reference sequence). With 3 bases clipped from V and 5 bases from J, the junction kept 10 bases outside the gene matches. The CDR3 runs 15 residues.

The gene calls are TRBV5-6 and TRBJ2-5, with D maybe TRBD2 (6 bases). The V gene's germline CDR1 is SGHDT and CDR2 YYEEEE. The CDR3 totals 13 residues. Trimming removed 9 bases at V and 5 bases at J, with 17 bases between. CDR3 region: CATRAKGRETQYF. For the CDR3, the DNA is TGTGCCACCAGGGCAAAAGGGAGGGAGACCCAGTACTTC.

The chain joins TRBV5-4 to TRBJ1-1; D uncertain. The germline V gene encodes CDR1 SGHNT and CDR2 YYREEE (reference sequence). CDR3 length: 13 amino acids. Trimming left V 0 bases short and J 9 bases short, with 12 bases between. Written as DNA, the CDR3 is TGTGCCAGCAGCTTGGAAGCGCGGCAGAAAGCTTTCTTT. Its protein is CASSLEARQKAFF. Variable domain in full (rest from reference TRBV5-4 and TRBJ1-1): ETGVTQSPTHLIKTRGQQVTLRCSSQSGHNTVSWYQQALGQGPQFIFQYYREEENGRGNFPPRFSGLQFPNYSSELNVNALELDDSALYLCASSLEARQKAFFGQGTRLTVV.

V usage is TRBV11-3 and J usage is TRBJ2-2; 8 nucleotides match TRBD2. V dropped 5 bases and J dropped 5; count of bases not matched to a gene: 7. Per the germline V gene, CDR1 is SGHNT and CDR2 is YENEEA. CDR3 size: 15 residues. The CDR3 region has the DNA TGTGCCAGCAGCCTGACAACGGGGGGGACCGGGGAGCTGTTTTTT. As protein: CASSLTTGGTGELFF.

The genes are TRBV7-3 and TRBJ2-3; weak D call: TRBD2 (6 bases). V was shortened by 3 bases and J by 6 bases, with 10 bases between the two germline ends. The CDR3 extends over 13 amino acids. Per the germline V gene, CDR1 is SGHTA and CDR2 is FQGTGA. CDR3 protein: CASSFTSQDTQYF. The CDR3 DNA sequence: TGTGCCAGCAGCTTTACTAGCCAGGATACGCAGTATTTT.

This rearrangement joins TRBV6-5 to TRBJ1-6; a weak D match, TRBD1 (5 bases). Germline CDR1 and CDR2: MNHEY and SVGAGI. This CDR3 comprises 13 residues. This CDR3 is CASSRGVNSPLHF. In DNA form, the CDR3 reads TGTGCTTCATCTCGGGGGGTTAATTCACCCCTCCACTTT.

This clone turned up a few times. The V call is TRBV11-2, the J call TRBJ2-3; 7 positions match TRBD2. CDR1 and CDR2 (germline): SGHAT, FQNNGV. This CDR3 contains 16 residues. With 5 bases clipped from V and 3 bases from J, the junction kept 11 bases outside the gene matches. The CDR3 DNA reads as TGTGCCAGCAGCCCTGGTTTTGGCGGGGGAACAGATACGCAGTATTTT. As protein: CASSPGFGGGTDTQYF.